The source of this T cell receptor (beta chain) is a study of blood T cell repertoires in COVID-19. The protocol was immunoSEQ multiplex PCR, while the TCRdb copy is restricted to in-frame clones and leaves out a portion. The repertoire holds 300,000 to 400,000 clones, approximately 90% seen once, with 1.2% in the top ten. The ends were cut back, 5 bases at V and 2 bases at J, with 13 bases in the middle. The CDR3 extends over 14 amino acids. From germline, CDR1 is SGHVS and CDR2 FQNEAQ. Clinical history reported by participants formed the basis on which cohorts were assigned. The receptor was isolated from a woman aged 18-29 years who had recovered from COVID-19. The V and J genes are TRBV7-8 and TRBJ2-7; D remains unclear. Sequencing input: PBMCs or T cells enriched from blood (not recorded which). CDR3 residues: CASSQSFMPYEQYF. For the CDR3, the DNA is TGTGCCAGCAGCCAGAGTTTTATGCCCTACGAGCAGTACTTC.